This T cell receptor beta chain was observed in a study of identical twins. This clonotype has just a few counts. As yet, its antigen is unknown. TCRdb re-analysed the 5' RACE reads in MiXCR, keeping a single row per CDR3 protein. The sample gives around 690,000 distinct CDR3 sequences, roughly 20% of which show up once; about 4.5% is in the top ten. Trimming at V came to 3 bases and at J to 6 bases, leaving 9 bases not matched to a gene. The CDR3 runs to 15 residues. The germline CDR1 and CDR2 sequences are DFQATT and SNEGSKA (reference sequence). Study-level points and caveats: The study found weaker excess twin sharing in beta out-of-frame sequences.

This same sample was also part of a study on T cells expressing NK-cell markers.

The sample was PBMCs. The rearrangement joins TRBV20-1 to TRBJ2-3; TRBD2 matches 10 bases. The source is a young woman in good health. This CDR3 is CSASNPAGGGDTQYF. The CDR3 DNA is TGCAGTGCTAGTAATCCAGCGGGAGGGGGGGATACGCAGTATTTT.